This paragraph covers one T cell receptor beta chain sequence. What it binds is unknown. The V end was cut by 0 bases, the J end by 4 bases, with 9 bases between. CDR3 size: 14 residues. Germline assignment: CDR1 SEHNR and CDR2 FQNEAQ (reference sequence). The data were obtained in a study of cytomegalovirus exposure and HLA in healthy donors. Study background: Around 83% of approximately 400 genotyped donors fell in the Caucasian-associated ancestry cluster.

Whole-study findings and limits: Information on immune exposure was restricted to one variable (CMV serostatus). Presence/absence results assume similar sequencing depth per donor, which may not hold.

It was with 60 Vbeta and 13 Jbeta primers that the PCR ran. The protocol was immunoSEQ multiplex PCR, while the TCRdb copy is restricted to in-frame clones and leaves out a portion. There are approximately 150,000 clones in the sample; about 80% occur only once, and roughly 3.5% lies in the top ten. V is TRBV7-9 and J is TRBJ1-1, with D unresolved. Sequenced sample: PBMCs. The receptor comes from a man aged 30-40 years in good health and CMV-seropositive. CDR3 loop: CASSLAGRGTEAFF. In DNA form, the CDR3 reads TGTGCCAGCAGCTTAGCAGGGAGAGGCACTGAAGCTTTCTTT. The full variable domain, rest sourced from reference TRBV7-9 and TRBJ1-1, is DTGVSQNPRHKITKRGQNVTFRCDPISEHNRLYWYRQTLGQGPEFLTYFQNEAQLEKSRLLSDRFSAERPKGSFSTLEIQRTEQGDSAMYLCASSLAGRGTEAFFGQGTRLTVV.